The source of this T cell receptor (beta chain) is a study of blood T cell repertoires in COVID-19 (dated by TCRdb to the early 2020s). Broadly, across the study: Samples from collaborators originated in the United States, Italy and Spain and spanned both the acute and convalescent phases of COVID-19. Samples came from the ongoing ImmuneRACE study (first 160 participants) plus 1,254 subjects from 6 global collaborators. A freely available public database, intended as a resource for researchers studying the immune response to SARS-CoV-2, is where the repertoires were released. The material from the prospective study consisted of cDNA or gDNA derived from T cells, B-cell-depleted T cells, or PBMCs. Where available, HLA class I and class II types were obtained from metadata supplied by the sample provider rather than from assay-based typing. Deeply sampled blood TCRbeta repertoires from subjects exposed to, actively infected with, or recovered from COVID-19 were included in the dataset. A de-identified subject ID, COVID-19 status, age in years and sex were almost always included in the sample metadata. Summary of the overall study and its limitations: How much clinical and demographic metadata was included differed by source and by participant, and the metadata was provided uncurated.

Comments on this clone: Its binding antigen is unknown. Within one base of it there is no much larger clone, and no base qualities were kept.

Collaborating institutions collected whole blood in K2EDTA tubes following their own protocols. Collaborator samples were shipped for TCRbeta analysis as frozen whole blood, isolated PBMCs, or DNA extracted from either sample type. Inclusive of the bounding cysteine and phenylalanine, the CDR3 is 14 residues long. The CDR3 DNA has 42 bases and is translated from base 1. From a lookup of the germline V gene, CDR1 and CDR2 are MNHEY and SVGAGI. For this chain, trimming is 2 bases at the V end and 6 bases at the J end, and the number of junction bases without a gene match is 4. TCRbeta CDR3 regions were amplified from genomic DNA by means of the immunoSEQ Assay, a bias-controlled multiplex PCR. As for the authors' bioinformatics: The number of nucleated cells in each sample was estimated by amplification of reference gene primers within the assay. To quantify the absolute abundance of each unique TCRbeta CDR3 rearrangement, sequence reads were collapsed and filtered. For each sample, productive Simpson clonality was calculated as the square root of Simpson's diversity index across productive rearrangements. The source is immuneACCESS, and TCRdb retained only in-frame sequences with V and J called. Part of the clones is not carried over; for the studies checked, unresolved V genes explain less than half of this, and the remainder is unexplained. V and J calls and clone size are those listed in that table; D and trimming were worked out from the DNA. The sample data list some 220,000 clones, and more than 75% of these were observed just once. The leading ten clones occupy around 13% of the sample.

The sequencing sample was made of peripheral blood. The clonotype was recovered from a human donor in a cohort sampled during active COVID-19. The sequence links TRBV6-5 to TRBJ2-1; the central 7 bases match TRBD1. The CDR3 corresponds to CASSYGGTVNEQFF. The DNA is TGTGCCAGCAGTTACGGTGGGACAGTCAATGAGCAGTTCTTC.